Listed below are T cell receptor beta chains from one sample, sequenced in a study of blood T cell repertoires in COVID-19. TCRdb keeps only in-frame clones here, not all; method: immunoSEQ multiplex PCR. The sample lists 220,000 or so clones; approximately 86% were seen once. Input material: peripheral blood. The receptors originated from a woman aged 50 to 60 with COVID-19, enrolled during active disease. Each CDR3 is given without its conserved first and last residue. The order of the fields is D gene, J gene, V gene, CDR3 protein. The D gene is left open where the match is weak.

>NA|TRBJ1-2|TRBV15
ATSRGLPVDYGYT
>TRBD1|TRBJ1-1|TRBV3-1/TRBV3-2
ASSSTRQGGEAF
>TRBD1|TRBJ1-2|TRBV15
ATSRGRTGSYGYT
>NA|TRBJ1-3|TRBV10-2
ASSNVGGNTIY
>TRBD1|TRBJ2-1|TRBV9
ASSVDPTGGGIRQF
>TRBD1|TRBJ1-2|TRBV5-1
ASTRGRGTTLYGYT
>NA|TRBJ1-4|TRBV10-3
AISEGRPRGGRREKLF
>TRBD2|TRBJ2-5|TRBV4-1
ASTPSGGQETQY
>TRBD1|TRBJ1-5|TRBV7-2
ASSPRTGPQPQH
>TRBD1|TRBJ1-1|TRBV19
ATYRGTEAF
>TRBD1|TRBJ2-1|TRBV10-3
AISESGQGGGEQF
>NA|TRBJ2-6|TRBV11-3
ASSSTGTNVLT
>NA|TRBJ1-4|TRBV6-4
ASSEYEKGGLKTNEKLF
>NA|TRBJ1-2|TRBV7-2
ASSRLTNNYGYT
>TRBD1|TRBJ1-2|TRBV2
ASSGVDRVKGYT
>TRBD1|TRBJ1-1|TRBV10-3
AISESTTGPSRNTEAF
>NA|TRBJ1-5|TRBV5-1
ASSPREGSQPQH
>NA|TRBJ2-3|TRBV2
ASSVERGGGKDTQY
>NA|TRBJ2-1|TRBV5-1
ASSLESGGLGRQF
>TRBD2|TRBJ2-5|TRBV29-1
SVTSGGAVYRETQY
>NA|TRBJ2-3|TRBV5-1
ASSLARATDTQY
>TRBD1|TRBJ1-3|TRBV4-1
ASSHLTQRQGNPSGNTIY
>NA|TRBJ2-4|TRBV23-1
ASSTGYIQY
>NA|TRBJ1-1|TRBV7-8
ASSLATNTEAF
>NA|TRBJ2-5|TRBV24-1
ATSDWTEGETQY
>NA|TRBJ2-7|TRBV7-2
ASSLGPGSYEQY
>NA|TRBJ1-1|TRBV7-2
ASSLGRGGTEAF
>TRBD2|TRBJ2-7|TRBV6-5
ASSLTSGGSYEQY
>NA|TRBJ1-6|TRBV11-3
ASSHRVVDNSPLH
>TRBD2|TRBJ2-1|TRBV2
ASSEKGLAARDEQF
>NA|TRBJ2-4|TRBV5-6
ASSLPGANIQY
>TRBD1|TRBJ1-4|TRBV28
ASSLLQGAPNEKLF
>TRBD1|TRBJ1-5|TRBV7-4
ASSLERTGGPAQH
>NA|TRBJ1-2|TRBV18
ASSQTWGQGYT
>NA|TRBJ2-6|TRBV19
ASSIWSSGANVLT
>NA|TRBJ2-1|TRBV19
ASSIEARRDEQF
>TRBD1|TRBJ1-2|TRBV13
ASSLGEGTGGDGYT
>TRBD2|TRBJ2-1|TRBV5-6
ASSWALRTSGASYNEQF
>TRBD2|TRBJ2-1|TRBV4-1
ASSPGGSSYNEQF
>TRBD1|TRBJ1-2|TRBV9
ASSGGTGSYT
>TRBD2|TRBJ2-1|TRBV7-8
ASSSTSGVYNEQF
>NA|TRBJ1-2|TRBV2
ASDPEGSHGYT
>TRBD1|TRBJ2-1|TRBV5-1
ASSSSGQGAGNEQF
>NA|TRBJ2-3|TRBV24-1
ATSDPVGGGRSDTQY
>NA|TRBJ1-5|TRBV5-1
ASSLPRDSNQPQH
>NA|TRBJ2-2|TRBV9
ASSVGTNTGELF
>NA|TRBJ2-6|TRBV24-1
ATMRAGANVLT